This record looks at one T cell receptor (beta chain) sequence and its context. What it binds is unknown. Germline CDR1 and CDR2: MDHEN and SYDVKM. The CDR3 covers 14 residues. V shed 5 bases and J 4 bases; nucleotides not matched to a gene: 6. The sample comes from a study of cytomegalovirus exposure and HLA in healthy donors. About the study: Across around 400 genotyped donors, more than 75% landed in the Caucasian-associated ancestry cluster. Study-wide findings and caveats: Presence/absence analyses took donor sequencing depth as roughly uniform. Earlier analysis yielded a pattern in which most TCR beta V segments were productive about 90% or about 30% of the time.

Use of 60 Vbeta and 13 Jbeta primers characterized the PCR. Here immunoSEQ multiplex PCR was the method, and the copy in TCRdb shows in-frame clones only, minus some. The sample records some 200,000 clones, roughly 80% being singletons. The receptor was isolated from a female donor in good health and CMV-seronegative. V is TRBV28 and J is TRBJ2-5, with TRBD1 matching over 8 bases. The sequencing sample was made of PBMCs. This CDR3 reads CASSDLDRGETQYF. In DNA, the CDR3 is TGTGCCAGCAGTGACCTTGACAGGGGAGAGACCCAGTACTTC. The entire variable domain, with the rest obtained from reference TRBV28 and TRBJ2-5, is as follows: DVKVTQSSRYLVKRTGEKVFLECVQDMDHENMFWYRQDPGLGLRLIYFSYDVKMKEKGDIPEGYSVSREKKERFSLILESASTNQTSMYLCASSDLDRGETQYFGPGTRLLVL.